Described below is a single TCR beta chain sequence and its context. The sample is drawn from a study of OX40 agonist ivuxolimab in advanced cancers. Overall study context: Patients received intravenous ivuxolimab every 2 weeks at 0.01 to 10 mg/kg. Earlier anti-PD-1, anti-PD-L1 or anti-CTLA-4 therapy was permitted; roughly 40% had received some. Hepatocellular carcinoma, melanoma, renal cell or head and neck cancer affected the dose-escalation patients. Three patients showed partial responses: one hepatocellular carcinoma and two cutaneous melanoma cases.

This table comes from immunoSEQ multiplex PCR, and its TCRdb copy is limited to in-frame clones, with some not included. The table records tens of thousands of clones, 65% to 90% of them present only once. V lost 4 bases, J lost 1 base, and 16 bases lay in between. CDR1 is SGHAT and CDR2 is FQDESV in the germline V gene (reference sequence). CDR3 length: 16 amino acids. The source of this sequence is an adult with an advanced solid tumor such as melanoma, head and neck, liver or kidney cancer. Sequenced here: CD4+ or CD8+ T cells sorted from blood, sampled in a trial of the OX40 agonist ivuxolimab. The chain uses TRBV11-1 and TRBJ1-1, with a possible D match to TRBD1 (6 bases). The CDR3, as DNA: TGTGCCAGCAGCTCCCGGACAGACCCCACGAACACTGAAGCTTTCTTT. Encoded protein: CASSSRTDPTNTEAFF.